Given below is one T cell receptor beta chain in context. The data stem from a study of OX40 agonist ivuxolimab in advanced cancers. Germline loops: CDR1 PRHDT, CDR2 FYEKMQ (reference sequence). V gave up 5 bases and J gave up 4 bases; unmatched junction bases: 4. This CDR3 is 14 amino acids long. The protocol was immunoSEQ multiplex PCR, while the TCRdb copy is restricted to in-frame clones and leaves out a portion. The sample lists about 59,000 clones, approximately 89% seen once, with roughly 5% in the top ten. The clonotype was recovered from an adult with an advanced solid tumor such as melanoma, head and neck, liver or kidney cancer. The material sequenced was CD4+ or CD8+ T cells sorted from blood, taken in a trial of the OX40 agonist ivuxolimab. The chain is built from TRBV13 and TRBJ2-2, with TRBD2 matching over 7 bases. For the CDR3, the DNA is TGTGCCAGCAGCATTACTAGCGTCACCGGGGAGCTGTTTTTT. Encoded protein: CASSITSVTGELFF.